This TCR beta chain is from a study of T cells in Graves' hyperthyroidism and ophthalmopathy. Overall study findings and caveats: Blood also held most thyroid clonotypes expanded beyond 0.001.

The authors deemed Graves' hyperthyroidism stable absent ophthalmopathy progression within 18 months. Investigators excluded patients with uncontrolled infection, other autoimmune disease, pregnancy or lactation. The CDR3 loop spans 14 amino acids. Trimming removed 6 bases at V and 1 base at J, with 10 bases between. CDR1 is SGHRS and CDR2 is YFSETQ in the germline V gene. From RNA transcripts, TCR beta CDR3 regions were amplified. A set of HTBI primers served as the primers for a first-round RT-PCR of the TCR CDR3. One entry per CDR3 protein, called by TCRdb with MiXCR from the multiplex PCR reads. The table shows about 840,000 distinct CDR3 sequences, with 38% occurring only once. This clonotype appeared a few times. Its target is not known.

This clonotype was sampled from a man in his late teens or twenties with Graves' hyperthyroidism. The chain is built from TRBV5-1 and TRBJ2-2, with a tentative D call TRBD1 (6 bases). The sequenced sample was blood. CDR3 loop: CASTLRGNTGELFF. DNA for the CDR3: TGCGCCAGCACCCTCAGGGGGAACACCGGGGAGCTGTTTTTT.